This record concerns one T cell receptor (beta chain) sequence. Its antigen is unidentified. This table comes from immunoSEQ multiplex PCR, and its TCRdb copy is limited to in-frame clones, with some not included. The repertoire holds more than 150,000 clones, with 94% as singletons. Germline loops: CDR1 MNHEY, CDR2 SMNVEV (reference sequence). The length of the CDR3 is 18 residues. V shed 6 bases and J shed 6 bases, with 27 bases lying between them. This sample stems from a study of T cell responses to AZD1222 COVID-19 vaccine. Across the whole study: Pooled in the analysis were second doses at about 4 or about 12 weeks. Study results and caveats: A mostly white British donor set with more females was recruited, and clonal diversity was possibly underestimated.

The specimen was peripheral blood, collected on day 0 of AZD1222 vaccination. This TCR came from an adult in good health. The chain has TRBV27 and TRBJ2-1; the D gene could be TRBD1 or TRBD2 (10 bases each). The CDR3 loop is CASSNDRGRLAGGNEQFF. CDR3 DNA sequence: TGTGCCAGCAGCAATGACAGGGGGCGACTAGCGGGCGGCAATGAGCAGTTCTTC.